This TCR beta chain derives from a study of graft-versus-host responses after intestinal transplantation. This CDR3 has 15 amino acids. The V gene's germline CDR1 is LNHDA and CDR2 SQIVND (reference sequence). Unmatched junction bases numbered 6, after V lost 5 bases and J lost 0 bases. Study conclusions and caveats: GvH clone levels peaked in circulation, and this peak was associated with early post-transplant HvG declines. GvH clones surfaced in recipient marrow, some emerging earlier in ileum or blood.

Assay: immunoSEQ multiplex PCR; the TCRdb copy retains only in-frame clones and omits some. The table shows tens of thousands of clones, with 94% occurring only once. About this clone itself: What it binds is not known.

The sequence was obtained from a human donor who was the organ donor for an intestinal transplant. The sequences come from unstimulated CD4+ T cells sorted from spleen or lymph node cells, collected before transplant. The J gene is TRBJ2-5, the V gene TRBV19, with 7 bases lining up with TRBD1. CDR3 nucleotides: TGTGCCAGTAGTCGTAGTGACAGGGACCAAGAGACCCAGTACTTC. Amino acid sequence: CASSRSDRDQETQYF. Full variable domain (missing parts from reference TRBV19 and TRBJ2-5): DGGITQSPKYLFRKEGQNVTLSCEQNLNHDAMYWYRQDPGQGLRLIYYSQIVNDFQKGDIAEGYSVSREKKESFPLTVTSAQKNPTAFYLCASSRSDRDQETQYFGPGTRLLVL.